These T cell receptor beta chains were read from a single sample in a study of shared clonotypes between healthy human individuals. Clones were read by immunoSEQ multiplex PCR, and TCRdb kept only the in-frame ones, dropping some. The table has around 940,000 clones, approximately 80% seen once; the top ten hold approximately 1.5%. Sequenced sample: memory CD4+ T cells sorted from blood. The receptors shown here come from a man between 18 and 35 years old in good health. The CDR3 runs from the conserved cysteine through the conserved F or W. D genes are given only for firm matches. Where a row states a size, it is once, few, many or the class of an expanded clone; other rows omit it.

TRBJ2-1 - - TRBV27 17 CASSRLVLGGAYNEQFF TGTGCCAGCAGTCGACTCGTCCTTGGGGGTGCCTACAATGAGCAGTTCTTC
TRBJ1-1 - - TRBV28 12 CASSSMNTEAFF TGTGCCAGCAGTAGTATGAACACTGAAGCTTTCTTT
TRBJ2-5 - - TRBV15 16 CATSRDHVGGRETQYF TGTGCCACCAGCAGAGATCATGTGGGGGGCCGGGAGACCCAGTACTTC
TRBJ2-7 - TRBD1 TRBV14 14 CASSHWDRVYEQYF TGTGCCAGCAGCCATTGGGACAGGGTCTACGAGCAGTACTTC
TRBJ1-1 few TRBD1 TRBV10-1 15 CASSGDRISNTEAFF TGCGCCAGCAGTGGGGACAGGATATCGAACACTGAAGCTTTCTTT
TRBJ2-1 few - TRBV6-6 14 CASSPAKGSNEQFF TGTGCCAGCAGCCCAGCCAAGGGGTCCAATGAGCAGTTCTTC
TRBJ2-2 - TRBD1 TRBV5-5 17 CASSLVIRTGATGELFF TGTGCCAGCAGCTTGGTGATCAGGACAGGTGCCACCGGGGAGCTGTTTTTT
TRBJ2-6 - - TRBV4-3 17 CASSQDLGGSGANVLTF TGCGCCAGCAGCCAAGATCTGGGGGGATCTGGGGCCAACGTCCTGACTTTC
TRBJ2-7 - - TRBV15 13 CATSRAWLNEQYF TGTGCCACCAGCAGAGCATGGCTGAATGAGCAGTACTTC
TRBJ2-1 - - TRBV5-4 15 CASSLAAGTYNEQFF TGTGCCAGCAGCTTGGCGGCGGGTACCTACAATGAGCAGTTCTTC
TRBJ2-7 - - TRBV2 13 CASSRTDTYEQYF TGTGCCAGCAGTAGGACGGATACCTACGAGCAGTACTTC
TRBJ1-3 - TRBD1 TRBV28 14 CASSSHRTGGTIYF TGTGCCAGCAGTTCCCACCGGACAGGTGGCACCATATATTTT
TRBJ1-2 once - TRBV30 12 CAWSVPAEGYTF TGTGCCTGGAGTGTACCGGCGGAAGGCTACACCTTC
TRBJ2-5 few TRBD2 TRBV19 14 CASSQRGYQETQYF TGTGCCAGTAGCCAGCGGGGCTACCAAGAGACCCAGTACTTC
TRBJ1-2 - - TRBV13 15 CASSLRRGWDYGYTF TGTGCCAGCAGCTTACGAAGGGGGTGGGACTATGGCTACACCTTC
TRBJ1-2 - TRBD1 TRBV25-1 15 CASSEGQGGYYGYTF TGTGCCAGCAGTGAAGGACAGGGGGGATACTATGGCTACACCTTC
TRBJ2-3 few - TRBV7-2 12 CASSFGTDTQYF TGTGCCAGCAGCTTTGGCACAGATACGCAGTATTTT
TRBJ1-6 - - TRBV5-4 16 CASSPDRSSYNSPLHF TGTGCCAGCAGCCCTGACCGGAGCTCCTATAATTCACCCCTCCACTTT
TRBJ1-6 - TRBD1 TRBV9 16 CASSAGQGAGYSPLHF TGTGCCAGCAGCGCGGGACAGGGGGCCGGCTATAGTCCCCTCCACTTT
TRBJ2-5 once - TRBV11-2 9 CATGETQYF TGTGCCACGGGAGAGACCCAGTACTTC
TRBJ1-6 once TRBD1 TRBV9 15 CASSISGTGSSPLHF TGTGCCAGCAGCATCTCCGGGACAGGGTCTTCACCCCTCCACTTT
TRBJ1-6 - TRBD1 TRBV5-4 14 CASSPGQHNSPLHF TGTGCCAGCAGCCCGGGACAGCACAATTCACCCCTCCACTTT
TRBJ2-5 - - TRBV5-4 14 CASSPTGAQETQYF TGTGCCAGCAGCCCCACGGGTGCACAAGAGACCCAGTACTTC
TRBJ1-3 - - TRBV7-9 15 CASSFPVSSGNTIYF TGTGCCAGCAGCTTTCCTGTCAGCTCTGGAAACACCATATATTTT
TRBJ2-2 - - TRBV18 14 CASSPQRETGELFF TGTGCCAGCTCACCACAGAGGGAAACCGGGGAGCTGTTTTTT
TRBJ2-4 - - TRBV7-9 13 CASVGGAKNIQYF TGTGCCAGCGTCGGGGGAGCCAAAAACATTCAGTACTTC
TRBJ1-6 - - TRBV5-1 15 CASSLASGPNSPLHF TGCGCCAGCAGCTTGGCCTCGGGGCCAAATTCACCCCTCCACTTT
TRBJ2-7 - - TRBV14 15 CASSHPNRASYEQYF TGTGCCAGCAGCCATCCGAACAGGGCATCGTACGAGCAGTACTTC
TRBJ1-1 - - TRBV7-9 12 CASSLLAGEAFF TGTGCCAGCAGCTTATTGGCAGGTGAAGCTTTCTTT
TRBJ2-3 - - TRBV21-1 15 CASVDRGNCPDTQYF TGTGCCAGCGTGGACAGGGGAAATTGTCCAGATACGCAGTATTTT
TRBJ2-1 - - TRBV10-2 11 CASSPINEQFF TGCGCCAGCAGTCCTATCAATGAGCAGTTCTTC
TRBJ2-2 - TRBD2 TRBV5-1 17 CASSLGRLAGASGELFF TGCGCCAGCAGCTTGGGCCGACTAGCGGGAGCATCAGGGGAGCTGTTTTTT
TRBJ2-7 - TRBD2 TRBV11-1 16 CASSSRMGLRGYEQYF TGTGCCAGCAGCTCCCGAATGGGACTAAGGGGCTACGAGCAGTACTTC
TRBJ1-4 - - TRBV30 14 CAWSLSGAAEKLFF TGTGCCTGGAGTTTGAGTGGTGCCGCCGAAAAACTGTTTTTT
TRBJ1-1 - TRBD1 TRBV5-4 14 CASSHGTGNTEAFF TGTGCCAGCAGCCATGGGACAGGGAACACTGAAGCTTTCTTT
TRBJ2-3 - TRBD2 TRBV29-1 14 CSGRTSGGTDTQYF TGCAGCGGGCGGACTAGCGGTGGCACAGATACGCAGTATTTT
TRBJ1-1 - TRBD1 TRBV6-5 13 CASGRQGGTEAFF TGTGCCAGCGGACGACAGGGGGGGACTGAAGCTTTCTTT